This is a list of T cell receptor beta chains from one sample in a study of T cell repertoires in cytomegalovirus infection. TCRdb recomputed calls from the reads with MiXCR, one row per CDR3 protein. The sample consists of some 400,000 distinct CDR3 sequences, less than 20% of them appearing once. The source material was PBMCs. These receptors were collected from a human donor in good health (CMV status not recorded). Some clones in this sample may be carry-over from other donors' samples. The CDR3 runs from the conserved cysteine through the conserved F or W. D genes are given only for firm matches. Size tells how often a clone was seen (once, few, many) or the class of an expanded clone, and some rows leave it out.

size	V	D	J	DNA	CDR3
NA	TRBV20-1	NA	TRBJ2-5	TGCAGTGCTAGTCCACGTACGGTAGGGGAGACCCAGTACTTC	CSASPRTVGETQYF
NA	TRBV12-3/TRBV12-4	NA	TRBJ2-1	TGTGCCAGCAGCAGGGGGGTCAGTGAGCAGTTCTTC	CASSRGVSEQFF
few	TRBV2	NA	TRBJ2-1	TGTGCCAGCAGTTCAGAGGGAGTCAATGAGCAGTTCTTC	CASSSEGVNEQFF
few	TRBV3-1	NA	TRBJ1-5	TGTGCCAGCAGCCTCAACGCAGGGGCGGATCAGCCCCAGCATTTT	CASSLNAGADQPQHF
few	TRBV28	NA	TRBJ2-7	TGTGCCAGCGAGGAGGATTGGTCTTACGAGCAGTACTTC	CASEEDWSYEQYF
NA	TRBV3-1	NA	TRBJ2-1	TGTGCCAGCAGCCAAGTTAGCACCAGAGAGCAGTTCTTC	CASSQVSTREQFF
many	TRBV6-5	NA	TRBJ1-1	TGTGCCAGCCGGAGACTGAACACTGAAGCTTTCTTT	CASRRLNTEAFF
many	TRBV7-2	NA	TRBJ2-5	TGTGCCAGCAGCCGTTCCCCAGGGGACCCCCCCTACTTC	CASSRSPGDPPYF
few	TRBV5-5	NA	TRBJ1-4	TGTGCCAGCAGCCCTCGGGGCCTTGCAACTAATGAAAAACTGTTTTTT	CASSPRGLATNEKLFF
NA	TRBV19	NA	TRBJ2-1	TGTGCCAGTACCCCTTCAGTTTTGAGGCGCGCGCAGTTCTTC	CASTPSVLRRAQFF
many	TRBV19	NA	TRBJ1-5	TGTGCCAGTAACCCCCTCGGGCGGGGGAATCAGCCCCAGCATTTT	CASNPLGRGNQPQHF
many	TRBV7-2	TRBD2	TRBJ2-3	TGTGCCAGCTCATTAGCGGGAGGACTATTGGCAACGCAGTATTTT	CASSLAGGLLATQYF
many	TRBV7-6	NA	TRBJ2-1	TGTGCCAGCAGCCTGATAGGGGGAAGCGATGAGCAGTTCTTC	CASSLIGGSDEQFF
many	TRBV7-6	NA	TRBJ2-3	TGTGCCAGCAGCTTAAGGACGTGGGGGGCCCGCGGGGATACGCAGTATTTT	CASSLRTWGARGDTQYF
NA	TRBV5-4	TRBD2	TRBJ2-3	TGTGCCAGCAGCACGGCAAGCGGGGGAAGCACAGATACGCAGTATTTT	CASSTASGGSTDTQYF
NA	TRBV4-1	NA	TRBJ1-2	TGCGCCAGCAGCCAAGACCCAGCGACCTATGGCTACACCTTC	CASSQDPATYGYTF
NA	TRBV23-1	NA	TRBJ1-1	TGCGCCAGAAAAAGGGAAACTGAAGCTTTCTTT	CARKRETEAFF
NA	TRBV5-5	NA	TRBJ1-1	TGTGCCAGCAGCTTGATCAGGGTAACGAACACTGAAGCTTTCTTT	CASSLIRVTNTEAFF
NA	TRBV20-1	NA	TRBJ1-4	TGCAGTGCGAAAGGGGTGGGAGAAAAACTGTTTTTT	CSAKGVGEKLFF
NA	TRBV3-1	TRBD2	TRBJ2-4	TGTGCCAGCAGCCAAGAACTGGGAGGGGACCGGTTATACTTC	CASSQELGGDRLYF
many	TRBV12-5	NA	TRBJ2-5	TGTGCTAGTGGTTTGTCCACCGTCAGGGCTGAGGAGACCCAGTACTTC	CASGLSTVRAEETQYF
NA	TRBV2	NA	TRBJ2-3	TGTGCCAGCAGTCTCGACTCGGCCGATTTCACAGATACGCAGTATTTT	CASSLDSADFTDTQYF
NA	TRBV12-3/TRBV12-4	TRBD1	TRBJ2-5	TGTGCCAGCAGTTTTGAGGGGGCCCAAGAGACCCAGTACTTC	CASSFEGAQETQYF
NA	TRBV20-1	NA	TRBJ1-2	TGCAGTGCTAGAGATCCCGATTGGGCCAGGGAGAATAACTATGGCTACACCTTC	CSARDPDWARENNYGYTF
NA	TRBV28	TRBD2	TRBJ2-3	TGTGCCAGCAGTTTAGTGGGCGGGGGGACCACAGATACGCAGTATTTT	CASSLVGGGTTDTQYF
many	TRBV7-2	NA	TRBJ2-4	TGTGCCAGCAGCGAGAGCTCCTTTCTAGCCCTCATTCAGTACTTC	CASSESSFLALIQYF
many	TRBV7-8	NA	TRBJ2-1	TGTGCCAGCAGCTTTCGCAGGGTATCCTACAATGAGCAGTTCTTC	CASSFRRVSYNEQFF
NA	TRBV4-3	NA	TRBJ1-2	TGCGCCAGCAGCCTCGGCGGAGTGTCACCTCCCTATGGCTACACCTTC	CASSLGGVSPPYGYTF
many	TRBV12-3/TRBV12-4	NA	TRBJ1-1	TGTGCCAGCAGCGAAAGGGGCGCAGGGTTGAACACTGAAGCTTTCTTT	CASSERGAGLNTEAFF
NA	TRBV9	NA	TRBJ1-2	TGTGCCAGCAACCGAGGAGATCGGGGCTATGGCTACACCTTC	CASNRGDRGYGYTF
NA	TRBV5-5	NA	TRBJ2-1	TGTGCCAGCAGCTTCTCGACAGTCTCCTACAATGAGCAGTTCTTC	CASSFSTVSYNEQFF
many	TRBV7-2	TRBD2	TRBJ2-4	TGTGCCAGCAGCTTACGGGGGGGTTGGAGGAACATTCAGTACTTC	CASSLRGGWRNIQYF
NA	TRBV19	NA	TRBJ2-1	TGTGCCAGTAGTACCGAGGAAAACAATGAGCAGTTCTTC	CASSTEENNEQFF
NA	TRBV5-6	NA	TRBJ1-1	TGTGCCAGCAGCCAGAGAGTGGCAGGGAACACTGAAGCTTTCTTT	CASSQRVAGNTEAFF
many	TRBV7-2	TRBD2	TRBJ2-5	TGTGCCAGCAGCTTATTAGCGGGGGCCAACCAAGAGACCCAGTACTTC	CASSLLAGANQETQYF